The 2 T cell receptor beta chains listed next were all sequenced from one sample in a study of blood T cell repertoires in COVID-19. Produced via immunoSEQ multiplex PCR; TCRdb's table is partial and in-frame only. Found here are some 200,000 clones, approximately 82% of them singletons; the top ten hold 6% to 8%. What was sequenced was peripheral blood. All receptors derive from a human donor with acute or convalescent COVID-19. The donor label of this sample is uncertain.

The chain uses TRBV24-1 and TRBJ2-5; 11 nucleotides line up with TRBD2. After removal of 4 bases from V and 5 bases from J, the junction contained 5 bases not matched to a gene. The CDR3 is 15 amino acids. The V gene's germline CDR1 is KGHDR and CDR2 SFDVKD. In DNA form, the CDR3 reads TGTGCCACCAGTGACACCCGGACTAGCGGGGAGACCCAGTACTTC. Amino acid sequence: CATSDTRTSGETQYF.

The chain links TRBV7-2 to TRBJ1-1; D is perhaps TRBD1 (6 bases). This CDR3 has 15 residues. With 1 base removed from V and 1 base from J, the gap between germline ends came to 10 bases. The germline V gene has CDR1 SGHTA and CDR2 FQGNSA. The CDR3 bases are TGTGCCAGCAGCTTAGGGATGGACAGGAACACTGAAGCTTTCTTT. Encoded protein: CASSLGMDRNTEAFF. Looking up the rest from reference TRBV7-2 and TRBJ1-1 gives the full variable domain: GAGVSQSPSNKVTEKGKDVELRCDPISGHTALYWYRQSLGQGLEFLIYFQGNSAPDKSGLPSDRFSAERTGGSVSTLTIQRTQQEDSAVYLCASSLGMDRNTEAFFGQGTRLTVV.